Presented here are 25 T cell receptor beta chains from one specimen sequenced in a study of blood T cell repertoires in COVID-19. Libraries were prepared by immunoSEQ multiplex PCR; TCRdb keeps only in-frame clonotypes and omits some of them. The sample includes about 36,000 clones, 90% seen only once; the top ten take roughly 5%. The sequencing sample was made of peripheral blood. These receptors were obtained from a human donor in a cohort sampled during active COVID-19.

In this sample, this clone turned up once. V usage is TRBV7-9 and J usage is TRBJ2-2; tentative D call: TRBD2 (5 bases). The CDR3 consists of 15 residues. The germline gives CDR1 SEHNR, CDR2 FQNEAQ (reference sequence). V lost 5 bases, J lost 1 base, and 11 bases lay in between. The chain's CDR3 is CASSHRTGNTGELFF. Written as DNA, the CDR3 is TGTGCCAGCAGCCACCGGACTGGGAACACCGGGGAGCTGTTTTTT.

This chain links TRBV11-2 with TRBJ2-7; 7 positions match TRBD1. V lost 1 base, J lost 2 bases, and 2 bases stayed unmatched. This CDR3 has 14 amino acids. The germline V gene encodes CDR1 SGHAT and CDR2 FQNNGV. The CDR3 here is CASSLGQGPYEQYF. The CDR3 DNA follows: TGTGCCAGCAGCTTAGGACAGGGACCCTACGAGCAGTACTTC.

This clone was seen only a few times. The chain has TRBV9 and TRBJ2-1; 11 positions match TRBD2. Germline V gene lookup returns CDR1 SGDLS and CDR2 YYNGEE. The J segment lost 9 bases and the V segment lost 0 bases, leaving 8 bases of the junction unmatched. CDR3 size: 16 residues. The CDR3 sequence is CASSVEASGRMGEQFF. The CDR3 coding sequence is TGTGCCAGCAGCGTAGAGGCTAGCGGGAGGATGGGTGAGCAGTTCTTC.

The chain employs TRBV11-1 and TRBJ2-3, with TRBD2 matching 13 bases. This CDR3 has 15 residues. Germline-derived CDR1 and CDR2 are SGHAT and FQDESV (reference sequence). Trimming took 7 bases from V and 6 from J; bases not matched to a gene: 7. The CDR3 nucleotides are TGTGCCAGCACCCGACTAGCGGGAGGCTGGGATACGCAGTATTTT. Its protein is CASTRLAGGWDTQYF.

V gene TRBV7-9 combines with J gene TRBJ1-3; 7 bases are shared with TRBD1. Trimming at V came to 7 bases and at J to 3 bases, leaving 6 bases not matched to a gene. From germline, CDR1 is SEHNR and CDR2 FQNEAQ (reference sequence). This CDR3 is 14 amino acids long. This CDR3 is CASISTGVGNTIYF. Written as DNA, the CDR3 is TGTGCCAGCATCTCAACAGGGGTTGGAAACACCATATATTTT.

The chain combines TRBV28 with TRBJ1-6, with 9 nucleotides matching TRBD1. Germline CDR1 is MDHEN and CDR2 is SYDVKM. The CDR3 loop spans 14 amino acids. J lost 9 bases, V lost 6 bases, and 6 bases had no gene match. The DNA of the CDR3 is TGTGCCAGCAGGACCGGGACAGGGACTTCACCCCTCCACTTT. Its protein product is CASRTGTGTSPLHF.

The gene calls are TRBV11-2 and TRBJ1-1; 9 positions agree with TRBD1. J was trimmed by 5 bases and V by 1 base; bases with no gene match: 2. CDR1 and CDR2 from the germline V gene are SGHAT and FQNNGV. This CDR3 is built from 14 residues. This CDR3 is CASSLGGQGTEAFF. CDR3 sequence (DNA): TGTGCCAGCAGCTTAGGCGGACAGGGGACTGAAGCTTTCTTT.

The V and J genes are TRBV18 and TRBJ1-6, with a weak D call TRBD1 (6 bases). Trimming took 2 bases from V and 7 from J, leaving 12 bases between them. Germline V CDR1 and CDR2: KGHSH, LQKENI. The CDR3 consists of 15 residues. The CDR3 reads CASSPGPGVNSPLHF. The CDR3 bases are TGTGCCAGCTCACCAGGGCCAGGGGTGAATTCACCCCTCCACTTT.

The gene calls are TRBV7-3 and TRBJ2-1; 13 bases map to TRBD2. CDR3 length: 16 residues. J lost 9 bases, V lost 6 bases, and 11 bases had no gene match. Germline CDR1 is SGHTA and CDR2 is FQGTGA. The CDR3 DNA reads as TGTGCCAGCAGTTATGACGGGACTAGCGGGATGACTGAGCAGTTCTTC. This codes for CASSYDGTSGMTEQFF.

The chain has TRBV7-8 and TRBJ2-4; the match to TRBD2 covers 13 bases. The CDR3 has 19 amino acids. Germline CDR1 and CDR2: SGHVS and FQNEAQ. The ends lost 1 base at V and 1 base at J; junction bases unmatched: 7. The CDR3 reads CASSLELAGGPRAKNIQYF. In nucleotides, the CDR3 is TGTGCCAGCAGCTTAGAACTAGCGGGAGGGCCGAGGGCCAAAAACATTCAGTACTTC.

The V gene is TRBV27, the J gene TRBJ1-2, with TRBD1 identical over 11 bases. There are 14 residues in the CDR3. The V segment lost 5 bases and the J segment 7 bases; nucleotides outside the gene matches: 6. Germline V lookup: CDR1 MNHEY, CDR2 SMNVEV (reference sequence). CDR3 nucleotides: TGTGCCAGCAGTCTCGGGACAGGGGGGGGTGGCTACACCTTC. Its translation is CASSLGTGGGGYTF.

This clone appeared a few times. The chain carries TRBV3-1 (or the pseudogene TRBV3-2) and TRBJ1-5, with D maybe TRBD1 (6 bases). Germline lookup yields CDR1 LGHDT and CDR2 YNNKEL (reference sequence). This CDR3 contains 15 residues. V lost 4 bases to trimming and J lost 8 bases, with 18 bases between them. The CDR3 bases are TGTGCCAGCAGCCGAGGGGGAAACGCCTTCGAGCCCCAGCATTTT. Translating it yields CASSRGGNAFEPQHF.

The V call is TRBV7-2, the J call TRBJ2-7; 8 nucleotides match TRBD2. This CDR3 spans 13 amino acids. Per the germline V gene, CDR1 is SGHTA and CDR2 is FQGNSA. The ends lost 5 bases at V and 3 bases at J; junction bases unmatched: 3. This chain's CDR3 is CASSMTSDYEQYF. The CDR3, as DNA: TGTGCCAGCAGCATGACTAGCGACTACGAGCAGTACTTC.

V is TRBV2 and J is TRBJ2-1, with TRBD2 matching over 13 bases. V was clipped by 4 bases and J by 10 bases; unmatched bases: 4. Germline CDR1 and CDR2: SNHLY and FYNNEI. The length of the CDR3 is 14 residues. Here the CDR3 DNA reads TGTGCCAGCAGTGGGACTAGCGGGAGAGGGGAGCAGTTCTTC. Translation: CASSGTSGRGEQFF. The full variable domain, completed using reference TRBV2 and TRBJ2-1, is EPEVTQTPSHQVTQMGQEVILRCVPISNHLYFYWYRQILGQKVEFLVSFYNNEISEKSEIFDDQFSVERPDGSNFTLKIRSTKLEDSAMYFCASSGTSGRGEQFFGPGTRLTVL.

The V gene is TRBV28, the J gene TRBJ1-4; D not certain. This CDR3 has 12 amino acids. The ends were cut back, 8 bases at V and 4 bases at J, with 8 bases in the middle. Germline values: CDR1 MDHEN, CDR2 SYDVKM. CDR3 bases: TGTGCCAGCGCCCCCGGTAATGAAAAACTGTTTTTT. It codes for CASAPGNEKLFF.

The V gene is TRBV9, the J gene TRBJ2-1, with TRBD1 matching over 8 bases. Germline values: CDR1 SGDLS, CDR2 YYNGEE. V lost 4 bases and J lost 2; bases outside the gene matches: 5. CDR3 length: 15 amino acids. The CDR3 nucleotides read TGTGCCAGCAGCACCCGACAGGGGCCCTACAATGAGCAGTTCTTC. Translating it yields CASSTRQGPYNEQFF.

The J gene is TRBJ2-1, the V gene TRBV2; 8 bases are a match to TRBD2. This CDR3 region has 13 residues. The germline gives CDR1 SNHLY, CDR2 FYNNEI. Unmatched junction bases numbered 11, after V lost 5 bases and J lost 14 bases. Written as DNA, the CDR3 is TGTGCCAGCAGTCCGCGACTAGCGCTGTTCAAGTTCTTC. Translation: CASSPRLALFKFF.

The CDR3 sequence: CASSQGSGINTDTQYF. The CDR3 bases are TGTGCCAGCAGCCAAGGGTCAGGGATCAACACAGATACGCAGTATTTT. The chain carries TRBV3-1 (or the pseudogene TRBV3-2) and TRBJ2-3; TRBD1 is a possible D gene (5 bases). The germline gives CDR1 LGHDT, CDR2 YNNKEL (reference sequence). Between the trimmed V and J ends, which lost 1 base and 2 bases, there was a span of 13 bases. The CDR3 runs 16 residues.

The chain is built from TRBV7-9 and TRBJ1-2, with D unclear. The length of the CDR3 is 14 residues. The V end lost 1 base, the J end lost 8 bases, and 14 bases lay between the germline ends. Germline V gives CDR1 SEHNR, CDR2 FQNEAQ (reference sequence). CDR3 in DNA: TGTGCCAGCAGCTTAGAGGACGGGAGAGGAGGCTACACCTTC. Translation: CASSLEDGRGGYTF.

This CDR3 reads CASGDYEQYF. The CDR3 DNA reads TGTGCCTCAGGGGACTACGAGCAGTACTTC. V gene TRBV14 combines with J gene TRBJ2-7; D is possibly TRBD1 (6 bases). Germline V gene lookup returns CDR1 SGHDN and CDR2 FVKESK. This CDR3 has 10 amino acids. Trimming removed 11 bases from V and 3 bases from J, with 8 bases in between. Together with reference TRBV14 and TRBJ2-7, the CDR3 gives the full variable domain: EAGVTQFPSHSVIEKGQTVTLRCDPISGHDNLYWYRRVMGKEIKFLLHFVKESKQDESGMPNNRFLAERTGGTYSTLKVQPAELEDSGVYFCASGDYEQYFGPGTRLTVT.

This rearrangement joins TRBV10-1 to TRBJ2-7; D gene uncertain. Trimming took 0 bases from V and 2 from J, leaving 11 bases between them. CDR1 is WNHNN, CDR2 SYGVQD, per germline (reference sequence). The CDR3 sequence is 15 residues long. The CDR3 DNA reads TGCGCCAGCAGTGAGTCGGGCACCCCTACCTACGAGCAGTACTTC. This codes for CASSESGTPTYEQYF.

In its sample, this clone was seen once. The V and J genes are TRBV30 and TRBJ1-2; 9 bases are a match to TRBD1. There are 14 residues in the CDR3. V shed 4 bases and J 5 bases; nucleotides not matched to a gene: 8. The V gene's germline CDR1 is GTSNPN and CDR2 SVGIG (reference sequence). The CDR3 reads CAWKETGGLYGYTF. For the CDR3, the DNA is TGTGCCTGGAAGGAGACAGGGGGTTTGTATGGCTACACCTTC.

CDR3 in DNA: TGTGCCAGCAGTGGGACAGGGTTTAATGAAAAACTGTTTTTT. Amino acids: CASSGTGFNEKLFF. This sequence joins TRBV2 and TRBJ1-4; 8 nucleotides align to TRBD1. V was pared by 4 bases and J by 4 bases, with 2 bases of the junction left unmatched. Germline V CDR1 and CDR2: SNHLY, FYNNEI. The CDR3 covers 14 residues.

The V gene is TRBV9, the J gene TRBJ2-1; the D gene is possibly TRBD2 (5 bases). Germline V gene lookup returns CDR1 SGDLS and CDR2 YYNGEE. The length of the CDR3 is 15 residues. V was shortened by 2 bases and J by 2 bases, with 11 bases between the two germline ends. CDR3 in DNA: TGTGCCAGCAGCGTCGGTAGCGACGCCTACAATGAGCAGTTCTTC. This gives the protein CASSVGSDAYNEQFF.

The CDR3 here is CASSLISGNTDTQYF. The CDR3, as DNA: TGTGCCAGCAGCTTGATTAGCGGGAATACAGATACGCAGTATTTT. This chain uses TRBV5-4 with TRBJ2-3, with TRBD2 matching 8 bases. Germline CDR1 and CDR2: SGHNT and YYREEE (reference sequence). The CDR3 has 15 residues. After removal of 1 base from V and 3 bases from J, the junction contained 4 bases not matched to a gene.